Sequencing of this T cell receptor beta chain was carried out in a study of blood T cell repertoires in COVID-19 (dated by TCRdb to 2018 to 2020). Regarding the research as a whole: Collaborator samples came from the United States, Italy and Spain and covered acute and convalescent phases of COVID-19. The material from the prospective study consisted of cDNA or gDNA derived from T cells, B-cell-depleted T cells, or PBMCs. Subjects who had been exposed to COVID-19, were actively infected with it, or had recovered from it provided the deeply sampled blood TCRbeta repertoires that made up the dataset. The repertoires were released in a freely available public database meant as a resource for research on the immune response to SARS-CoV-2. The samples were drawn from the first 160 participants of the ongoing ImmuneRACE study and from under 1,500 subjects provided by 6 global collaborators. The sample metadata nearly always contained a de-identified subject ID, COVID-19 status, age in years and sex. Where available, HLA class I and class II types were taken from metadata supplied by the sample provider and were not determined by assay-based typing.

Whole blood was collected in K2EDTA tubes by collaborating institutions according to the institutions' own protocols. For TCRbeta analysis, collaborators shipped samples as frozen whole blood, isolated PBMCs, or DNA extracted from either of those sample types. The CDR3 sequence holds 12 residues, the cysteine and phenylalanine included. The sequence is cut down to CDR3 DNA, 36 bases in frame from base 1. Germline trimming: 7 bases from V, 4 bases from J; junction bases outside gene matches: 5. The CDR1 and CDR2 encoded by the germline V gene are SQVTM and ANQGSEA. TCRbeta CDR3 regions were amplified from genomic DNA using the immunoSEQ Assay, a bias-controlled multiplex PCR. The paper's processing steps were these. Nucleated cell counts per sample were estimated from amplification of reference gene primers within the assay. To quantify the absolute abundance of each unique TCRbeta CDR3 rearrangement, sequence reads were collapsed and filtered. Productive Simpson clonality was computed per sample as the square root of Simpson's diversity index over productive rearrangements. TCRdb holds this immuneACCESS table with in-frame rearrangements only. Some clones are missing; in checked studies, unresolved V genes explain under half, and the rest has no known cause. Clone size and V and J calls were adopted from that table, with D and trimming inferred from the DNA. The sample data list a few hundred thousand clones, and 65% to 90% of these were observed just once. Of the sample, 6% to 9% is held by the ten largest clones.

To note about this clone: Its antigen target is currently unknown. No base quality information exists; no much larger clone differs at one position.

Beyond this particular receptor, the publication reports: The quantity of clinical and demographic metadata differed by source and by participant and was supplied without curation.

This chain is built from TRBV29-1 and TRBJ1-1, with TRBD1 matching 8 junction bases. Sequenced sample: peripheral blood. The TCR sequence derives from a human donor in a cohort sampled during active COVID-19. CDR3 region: CSASQGGTEAFF. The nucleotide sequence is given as TGCAGCGCCTCACAGGGGGGCACTGAAGCTTTCTTT.